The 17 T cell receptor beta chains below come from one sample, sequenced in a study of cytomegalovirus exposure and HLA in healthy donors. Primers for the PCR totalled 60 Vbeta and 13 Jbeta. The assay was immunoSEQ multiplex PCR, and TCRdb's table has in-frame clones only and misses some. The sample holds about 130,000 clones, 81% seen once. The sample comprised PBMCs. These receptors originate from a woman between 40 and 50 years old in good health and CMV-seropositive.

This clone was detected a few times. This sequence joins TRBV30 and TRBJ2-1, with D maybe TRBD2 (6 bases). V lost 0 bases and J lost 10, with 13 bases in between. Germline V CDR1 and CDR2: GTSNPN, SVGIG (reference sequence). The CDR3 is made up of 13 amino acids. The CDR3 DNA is TGTGCCTGGAGTGTGGAGGGTACGAGCGAGCAGTTCTTC. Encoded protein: CAWSVEGTSEQFF.

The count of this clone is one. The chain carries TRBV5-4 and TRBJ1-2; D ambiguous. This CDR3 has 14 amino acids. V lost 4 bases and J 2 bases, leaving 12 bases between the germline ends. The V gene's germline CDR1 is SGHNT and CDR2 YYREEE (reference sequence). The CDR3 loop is CASSPRLHNYGYTF. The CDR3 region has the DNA TGTGCCAGCAGCCCCAGATTACACAACTATGGCTACACCTTC.

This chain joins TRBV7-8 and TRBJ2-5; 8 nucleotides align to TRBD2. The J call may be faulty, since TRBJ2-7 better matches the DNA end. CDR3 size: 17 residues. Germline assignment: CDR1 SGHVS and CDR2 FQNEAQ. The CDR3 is CASSLAWKREFSYEQYF. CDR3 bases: TGTGCCAGCAGCTTAGCGTGGAAGCGGGAGTTCTCCTACGAGCAGTACTTC.

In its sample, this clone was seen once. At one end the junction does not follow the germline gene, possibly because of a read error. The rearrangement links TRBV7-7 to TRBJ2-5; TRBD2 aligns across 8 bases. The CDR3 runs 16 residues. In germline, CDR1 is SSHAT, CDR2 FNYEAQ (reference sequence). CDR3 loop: CASSYQALAGSETQYF. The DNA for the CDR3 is TGTGCTAGCAGCTACCAGGCCTTAGCGGGATCAGAGACCCAGTACTTC.

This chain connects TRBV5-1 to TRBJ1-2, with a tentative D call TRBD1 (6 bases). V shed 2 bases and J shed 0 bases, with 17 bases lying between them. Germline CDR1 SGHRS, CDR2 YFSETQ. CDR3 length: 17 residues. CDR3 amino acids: CASSFVRSGVSNYGYTF. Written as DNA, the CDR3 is TGCGCCAGCAGCTTTGTTAGGTCAGGGGTGTCTAACTATGGCTACACCTTC.

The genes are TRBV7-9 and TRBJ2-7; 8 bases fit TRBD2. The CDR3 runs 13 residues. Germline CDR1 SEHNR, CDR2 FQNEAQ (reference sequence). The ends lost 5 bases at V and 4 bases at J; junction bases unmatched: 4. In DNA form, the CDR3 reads TGTGCCAGCAGCCCAAGCGGGGGATACGAGCAGTACTTC. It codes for CASSPSGGYEQYF.

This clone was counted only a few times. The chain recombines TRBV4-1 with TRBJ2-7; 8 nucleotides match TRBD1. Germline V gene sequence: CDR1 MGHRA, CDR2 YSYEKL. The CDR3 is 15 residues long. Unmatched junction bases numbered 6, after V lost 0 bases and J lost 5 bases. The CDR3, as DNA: TGCGCCAGCAGCCAAGATGGCGACAGGGGAAACGAGCAGTACTTC. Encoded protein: CASSQDGDRGNEQYF.

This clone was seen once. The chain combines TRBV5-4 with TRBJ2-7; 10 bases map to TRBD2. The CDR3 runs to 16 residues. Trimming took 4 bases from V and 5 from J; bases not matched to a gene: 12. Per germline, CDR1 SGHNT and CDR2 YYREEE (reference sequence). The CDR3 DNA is TGTGCCAGCAGCCTCGGAGGTAGCGGGAGGACGGACGAGCAGTACTTC. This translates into CASSLGGSGRTDEQYF.

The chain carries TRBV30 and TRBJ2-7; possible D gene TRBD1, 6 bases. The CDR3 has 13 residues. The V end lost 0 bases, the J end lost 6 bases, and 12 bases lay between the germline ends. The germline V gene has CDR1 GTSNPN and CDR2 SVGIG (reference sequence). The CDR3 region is CAWSVQTGGEQYF. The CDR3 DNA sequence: TGTGCCTGGAGTGTACAGACAGGTGGCGAGCAGTACTTC.

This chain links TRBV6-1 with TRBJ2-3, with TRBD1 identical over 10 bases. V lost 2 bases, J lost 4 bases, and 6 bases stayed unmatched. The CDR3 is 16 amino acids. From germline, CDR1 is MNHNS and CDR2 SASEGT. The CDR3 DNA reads TGTGCCAGCAGTGAAAGGGGGGACAGGGGTGCAGATACGCAGTATTTT. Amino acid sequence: CASSERGDRGADTQYF.

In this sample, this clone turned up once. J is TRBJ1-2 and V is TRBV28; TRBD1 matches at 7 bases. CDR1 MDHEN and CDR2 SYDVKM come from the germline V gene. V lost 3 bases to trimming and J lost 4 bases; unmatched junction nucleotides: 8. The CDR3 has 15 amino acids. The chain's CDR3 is CASSLRGTVSYGYTF. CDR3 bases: TGTGCCAGCAGTTTGAGGGGGACAGTTTCCTATGGCTACACCTTC.

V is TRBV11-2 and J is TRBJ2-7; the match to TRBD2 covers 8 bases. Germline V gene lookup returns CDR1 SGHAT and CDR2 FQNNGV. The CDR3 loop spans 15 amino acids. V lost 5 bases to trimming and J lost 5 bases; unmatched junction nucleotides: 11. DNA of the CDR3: TGTGCCAGCAGCCCAGGTATTACTAGCGGCGACGAGCAGTACTTC. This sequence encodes CASSPGITSGDEQYF.

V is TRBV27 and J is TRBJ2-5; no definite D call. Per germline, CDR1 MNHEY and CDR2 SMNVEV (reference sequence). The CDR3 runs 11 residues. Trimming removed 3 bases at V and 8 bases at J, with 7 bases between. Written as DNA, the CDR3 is TGTGCCAGCAGTTTGGGCGATACCCAGTACTTC. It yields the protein CASSLGDTQYF.

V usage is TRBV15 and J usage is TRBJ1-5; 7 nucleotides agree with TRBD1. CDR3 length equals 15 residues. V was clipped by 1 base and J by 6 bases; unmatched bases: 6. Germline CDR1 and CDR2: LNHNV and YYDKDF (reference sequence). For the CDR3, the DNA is TGTGCCACCAGCAGAGCGACAGGGTTGGGTCAGCCCCAGCATTTT. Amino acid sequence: CATSRATGLGQPQHF.

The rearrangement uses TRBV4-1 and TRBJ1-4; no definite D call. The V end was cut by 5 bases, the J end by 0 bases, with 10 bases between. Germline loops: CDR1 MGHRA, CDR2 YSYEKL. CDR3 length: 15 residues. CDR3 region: CASSTTHATNEKLFF. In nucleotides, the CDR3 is TGCGCCAGCAGCACAACACATGCAACTAATGAAAAACTGTTTTTT.

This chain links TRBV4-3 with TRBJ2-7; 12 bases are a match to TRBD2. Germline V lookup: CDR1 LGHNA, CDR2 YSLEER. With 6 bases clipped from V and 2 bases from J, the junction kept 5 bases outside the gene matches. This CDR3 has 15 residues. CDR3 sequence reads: CASRPGLAGTYEQYF. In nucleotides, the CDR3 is TGCGCCAGCAGGCCGGGACTAGCGGGTACCTACGAGCAGTACTTC.

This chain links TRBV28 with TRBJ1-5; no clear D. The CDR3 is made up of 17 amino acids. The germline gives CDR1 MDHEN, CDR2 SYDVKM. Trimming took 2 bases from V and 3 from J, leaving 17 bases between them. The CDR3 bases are TGTGCCAGCAGTTTAATAACCGGGAGGTGGAACAATCAGCCCCAGCATTTT. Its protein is CASSLITGRWNNQPQHF. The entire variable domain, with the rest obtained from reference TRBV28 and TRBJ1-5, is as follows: DVKVTQSSRYLVKRTGEKVFLECVQDMDHENMFWYRQDPGLGLRLIYFSYDVKMKEKGDIPEGYSVSREKKERFSLILESASTNQTSMYLCASSLITGRWNNQPQHFGDGTRLSIL.